This T cell receptor beta chain was recovered during a study of blood T cell repertoires in COVID-19. TCRdb's table, derived via immunoSEQ multiplex PCR, lists solely in-frame clones and lacks some. The sample includes some 140,000 clones, approximately 78% of them seen just once. The V segment lost 4 bases and the J segment 2 bases; nucleotides outside the gene matches: 2. The CDR3 has 14 amino acids. Germline assignment: CDR1 SGHNT and CDR2 YYREEE (reference sequence). This clone occurred once. This TCR came from an elderly man with acute or convalescent COVID-19. V and J are TRBV5-4 and TRBJ1-2, with TRBD1 identical over 10 bases. The sequenced sample consisted of peripheral blood. CDR3 bases: TGTGCCAGCAGCCCGGACAGGGGGAACTATGGCTACACCTTC. Encoded protein: CASSPDRGNYGYTF.